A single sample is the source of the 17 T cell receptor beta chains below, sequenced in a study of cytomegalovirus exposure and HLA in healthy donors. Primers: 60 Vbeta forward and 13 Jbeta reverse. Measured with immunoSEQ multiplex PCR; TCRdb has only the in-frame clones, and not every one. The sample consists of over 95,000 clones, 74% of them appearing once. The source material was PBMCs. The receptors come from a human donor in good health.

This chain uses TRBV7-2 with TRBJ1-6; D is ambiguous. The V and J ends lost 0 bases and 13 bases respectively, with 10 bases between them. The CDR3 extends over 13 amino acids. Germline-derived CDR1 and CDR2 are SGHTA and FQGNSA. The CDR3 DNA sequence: TGTGCCAGCAGCTTAGCGACCCGACTCCCCCTCCACTTT. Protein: CASSLATRLPLHF.

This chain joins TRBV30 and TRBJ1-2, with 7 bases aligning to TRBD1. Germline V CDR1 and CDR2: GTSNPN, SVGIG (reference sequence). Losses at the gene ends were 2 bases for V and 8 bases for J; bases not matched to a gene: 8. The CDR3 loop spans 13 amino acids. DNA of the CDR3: TGTGCCTGGAGTCCACAGGGGCGGGAAGGCTACACCTTC. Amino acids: CAWSPQGREGYTF.

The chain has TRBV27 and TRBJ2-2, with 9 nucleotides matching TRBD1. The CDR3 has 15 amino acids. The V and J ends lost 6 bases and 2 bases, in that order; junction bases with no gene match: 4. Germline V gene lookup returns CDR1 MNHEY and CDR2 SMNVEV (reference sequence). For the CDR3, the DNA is TGTGCCAGCAGGGAGGGACAGGGTAACACCGGGGAGCTGTTTTTT. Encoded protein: CASREGQGNTGELFF.

Here the CDR3 reads CASSQATGVSYEQYF. CDR3 in DNA: TGTGCCAGCAGCCAAGCCACGGGGGTCTCCTACGAGCAGTACTTC. The chain has TRBV4-2 and TRBJ2-7, with D maybe TRBD2 (6 bases). Trimming took off 1 base at V and 0 bases at J, with 10 bases between the two ends. From germline, CDR1 is LGHNA and CDR2 YNFKEQ. The CDR3 consists of 15 residues.

CDR3: CASSIADAGNQPQHF. The CDR3 region has the DNA TGTGCCAGTAGTATAGCAGATGCAGGCAATCAGCCCCAGCATTTT. This sequence joins TRBV19 and TRBJ1-5; D unclear. CDR1 and CDR2 from the germline V gene are LNHDA and SQIVND (reference sequence). The CDR3 has 15 residues. Trimming shortened V by 1 base and J by 2 bases, and 9 bases separated the two germline ends.

The CDR3 coding sequence is TGTGCCAGTAGTATGGGTCCCAGGGCGAGCAATCAGCCCCAGCATTTT. Translated, it gives CASSMGPRASNQPQHF. This sequence joins TRBV19 and TRBJ1-5; D may be TRBD1 (5 bases). V was trimmed by 3 bases and J by 1 base, leaving 13 bases between them. Per germline, CDR1 LNHDA and CDR2 SQIVND (reference sequence). The CDR3 length is 16 residues.

The CDR3 spells CASSESAGPGPQHF. CDR3 nucleotides: TGCGCCAGCAGTGAGTCGGCGGGGCCAGGGCCCCAGCATTTT. This rearrangement joins TRBV10-1 to TRBJ1-5; TRBD1 might be the D (5 bases). This CDR3 comprises 14 residues. V was trimmed by 0 bases and J by 9 bases, leaving 12 bases between them. From germline, CDR1 is WNHNN and CDR2 SYGVQD (reference sequence).

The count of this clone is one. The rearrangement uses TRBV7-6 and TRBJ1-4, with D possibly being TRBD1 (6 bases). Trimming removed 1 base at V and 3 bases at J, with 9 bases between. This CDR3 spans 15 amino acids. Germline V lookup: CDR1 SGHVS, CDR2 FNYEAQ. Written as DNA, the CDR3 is TGTGCCAGCAGCTTAGTAGGGGGTTCTAATGAAAAACTGTTTTTT. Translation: CASSLVGGSNEKLFF.

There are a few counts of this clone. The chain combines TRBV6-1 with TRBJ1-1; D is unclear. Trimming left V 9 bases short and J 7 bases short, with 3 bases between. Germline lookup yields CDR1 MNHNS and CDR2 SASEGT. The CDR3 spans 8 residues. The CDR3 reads CARHEAFF. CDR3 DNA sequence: TGTGCCAGACATGAAGCTTTCTTT.

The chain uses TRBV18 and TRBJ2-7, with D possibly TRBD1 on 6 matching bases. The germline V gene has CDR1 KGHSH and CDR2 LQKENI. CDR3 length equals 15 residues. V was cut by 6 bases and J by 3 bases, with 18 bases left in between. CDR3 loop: CASSRLQGWNYEQYF. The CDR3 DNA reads TGTGCCAGCTCGCGATTACAGGGATGGAACTACGAGCAGTACTTC.

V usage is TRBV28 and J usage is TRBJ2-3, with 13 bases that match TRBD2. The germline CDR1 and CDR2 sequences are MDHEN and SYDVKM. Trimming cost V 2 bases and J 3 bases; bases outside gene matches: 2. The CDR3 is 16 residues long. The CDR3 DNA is TGTGCCAGCAGTTTAAGACTAGCGGGAGGAACAGATACGCAGTATTTT. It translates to CASSLRLAGGTDTQYF.

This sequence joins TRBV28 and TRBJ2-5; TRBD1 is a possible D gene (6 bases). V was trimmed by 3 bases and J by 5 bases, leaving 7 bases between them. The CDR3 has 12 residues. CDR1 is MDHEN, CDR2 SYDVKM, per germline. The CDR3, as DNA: TGTGCCAGCAGTTTTAGGGGGGAGACCCAGTACTTC. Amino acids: CASSFRGETQYF.

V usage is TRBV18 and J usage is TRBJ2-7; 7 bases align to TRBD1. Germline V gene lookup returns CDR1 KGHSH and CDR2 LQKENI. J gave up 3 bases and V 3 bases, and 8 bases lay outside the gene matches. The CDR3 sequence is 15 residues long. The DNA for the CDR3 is TGTGCCAGCTCACCCCTACGACAGGGAAGCTACGAGCAGTACTTC. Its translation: CASSPLRQGSYEQYF.

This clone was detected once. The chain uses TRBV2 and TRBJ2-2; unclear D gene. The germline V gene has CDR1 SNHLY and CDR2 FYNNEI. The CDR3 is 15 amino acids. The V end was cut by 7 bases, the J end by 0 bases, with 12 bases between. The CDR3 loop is CASKRDGTNTGELFF. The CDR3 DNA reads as TGTGCCAGCAAGCGCGATGGTACGAACACCGGGGAGCTGTTTTTT. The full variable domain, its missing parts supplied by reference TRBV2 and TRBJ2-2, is EPEVTQTPSHQVTQMGQEVILRCVPISNHLYFYWYRQILGQKVEFLVSFYNNEISEKSEIFDDQFSVERPDGSNFTLKIRSTKLEDSAMYFCASKRDGTNTGELFFGEGSRLTVL.

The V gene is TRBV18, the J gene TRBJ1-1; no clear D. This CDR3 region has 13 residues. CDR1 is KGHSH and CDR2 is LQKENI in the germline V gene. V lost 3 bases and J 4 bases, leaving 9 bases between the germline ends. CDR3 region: CASSPLEATEAFF. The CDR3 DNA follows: TGTGCCAGCTCACCCCTCGAGGCCACTGAAGCTTTCTTT. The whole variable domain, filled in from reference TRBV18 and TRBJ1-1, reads NAGVMQNPRHLVRRRGQEARLRCSPMKGHSHVYWYRQLPEEGLKFMVYLQKENIIDESGMPKERFSAEFPKEGPSILRIQQVVRGDSAAYFCASSPLEATEAFFGQGTRLTVV.

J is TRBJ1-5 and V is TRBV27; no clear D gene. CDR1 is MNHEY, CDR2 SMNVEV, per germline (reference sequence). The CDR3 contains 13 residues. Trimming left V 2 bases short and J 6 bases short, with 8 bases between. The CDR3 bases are TGTGCCAGCAGTTTAGTTGGGAGTCAGCCCCAGCATTTT. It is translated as CASSLVGSQPQHF.

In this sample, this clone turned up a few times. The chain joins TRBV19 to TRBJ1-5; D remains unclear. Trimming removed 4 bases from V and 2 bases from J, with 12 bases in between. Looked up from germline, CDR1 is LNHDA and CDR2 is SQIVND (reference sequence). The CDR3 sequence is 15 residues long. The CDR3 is CASSNFRQGNQPQHF. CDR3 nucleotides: TGTGCCAGTAGTAATTTTCGGCAGGGCAATCAGCCCCAGCATTTT.